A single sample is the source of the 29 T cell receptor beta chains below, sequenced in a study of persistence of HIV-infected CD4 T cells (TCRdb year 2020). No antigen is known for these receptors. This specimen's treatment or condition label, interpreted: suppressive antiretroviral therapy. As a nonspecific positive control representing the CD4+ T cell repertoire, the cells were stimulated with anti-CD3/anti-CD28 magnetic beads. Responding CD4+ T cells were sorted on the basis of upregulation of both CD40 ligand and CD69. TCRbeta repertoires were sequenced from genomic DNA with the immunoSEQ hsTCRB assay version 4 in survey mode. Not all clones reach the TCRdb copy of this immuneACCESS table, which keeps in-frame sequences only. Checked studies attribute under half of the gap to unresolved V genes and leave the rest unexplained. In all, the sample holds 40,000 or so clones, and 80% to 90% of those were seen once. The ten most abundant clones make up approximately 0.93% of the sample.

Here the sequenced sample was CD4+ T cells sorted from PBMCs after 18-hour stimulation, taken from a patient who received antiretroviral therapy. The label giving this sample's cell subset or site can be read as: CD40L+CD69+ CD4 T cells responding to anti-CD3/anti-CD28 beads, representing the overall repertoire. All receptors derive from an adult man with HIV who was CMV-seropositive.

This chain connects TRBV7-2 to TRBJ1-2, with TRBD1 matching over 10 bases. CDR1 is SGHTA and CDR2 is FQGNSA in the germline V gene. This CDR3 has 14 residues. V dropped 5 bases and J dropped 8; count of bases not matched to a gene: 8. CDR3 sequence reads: CASSADRGQGGYTF. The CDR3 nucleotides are TGTGCCAGCAGCGCAGACAGGGGGCAAGGAGGCTACACCTTC.

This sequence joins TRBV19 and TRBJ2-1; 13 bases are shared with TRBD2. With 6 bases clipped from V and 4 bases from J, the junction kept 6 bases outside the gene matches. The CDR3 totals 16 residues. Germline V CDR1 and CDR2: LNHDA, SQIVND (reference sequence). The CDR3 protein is CASRGLAGERYNEQFF. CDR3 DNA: TGTGCCAGTAGAGGACTAGCGGGGGAAAGATACAATGAGCAGTTCTTC. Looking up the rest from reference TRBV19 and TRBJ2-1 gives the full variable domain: DGGITQSPKYLFRKEGQNVTLSCEQNLNHDAMYWYRQDPGQGLRLIYYSQIVNDFQKGDIAEGYSVSREKKESFPLTVTSAQKNPTAFYLCASRGLAGERYNEQFFGPGTRLTVL.

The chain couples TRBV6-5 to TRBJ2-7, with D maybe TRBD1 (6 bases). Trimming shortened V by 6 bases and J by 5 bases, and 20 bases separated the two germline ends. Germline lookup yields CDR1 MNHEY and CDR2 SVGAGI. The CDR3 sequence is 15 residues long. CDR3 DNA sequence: TGTGCCAGCAGGTTTAAAAGGACAGCAGCCCACGAGCAGTACTTC. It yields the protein CASRFKRTAAHEQYF.

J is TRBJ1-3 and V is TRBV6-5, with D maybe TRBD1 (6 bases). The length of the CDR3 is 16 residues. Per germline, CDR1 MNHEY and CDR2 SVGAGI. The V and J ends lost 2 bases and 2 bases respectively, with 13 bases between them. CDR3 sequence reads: CASSYDGGLAGNTIYF. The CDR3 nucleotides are TGTGCCAGCAGTTACGATGGGGGGCTCGCTGGAAACACCATATATTTT.

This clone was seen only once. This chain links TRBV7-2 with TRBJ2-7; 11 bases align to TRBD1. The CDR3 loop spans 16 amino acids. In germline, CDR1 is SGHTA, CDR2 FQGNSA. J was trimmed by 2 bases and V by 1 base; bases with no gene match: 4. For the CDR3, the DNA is TGTGCCAGCAGCTTAGGGGGACAGGGGGGCACCTACGAGCAGTACTTC. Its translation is CASSLGGQGGTYEQYF.

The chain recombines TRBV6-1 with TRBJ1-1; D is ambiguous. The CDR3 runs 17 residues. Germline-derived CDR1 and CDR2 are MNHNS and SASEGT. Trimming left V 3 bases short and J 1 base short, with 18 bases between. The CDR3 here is CASSDGLTRLENTEAFF. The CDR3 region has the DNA TGTGCCAGCAGTGACGGCCTTACAAGACTCGAGAACACTGAAGCTTTCTTT.

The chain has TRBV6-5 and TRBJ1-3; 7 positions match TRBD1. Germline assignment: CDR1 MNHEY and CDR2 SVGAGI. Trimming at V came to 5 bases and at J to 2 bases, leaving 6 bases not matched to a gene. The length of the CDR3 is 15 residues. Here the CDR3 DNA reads TGTGCCAGCAGTAAATACAGGGGAGCTGGAAACACCATATATTTT. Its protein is CASSKYRGAGNTIYF.

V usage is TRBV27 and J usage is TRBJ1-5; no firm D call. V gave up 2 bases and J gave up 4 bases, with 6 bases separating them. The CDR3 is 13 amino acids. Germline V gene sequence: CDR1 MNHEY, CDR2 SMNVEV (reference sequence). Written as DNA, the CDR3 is TGTGCCAGCAGTTTACGAGAGAATCAGCCCCAGCATTTT. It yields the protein CASSLRENQPQHF.

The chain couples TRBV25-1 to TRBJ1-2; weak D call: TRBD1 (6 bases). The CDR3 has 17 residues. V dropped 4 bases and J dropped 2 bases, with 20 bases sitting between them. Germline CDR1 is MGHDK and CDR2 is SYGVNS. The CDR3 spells CASSGRTASAANYGYTF. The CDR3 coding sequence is TGTGCCAGCAGTGGGCGGACAGCCTCCGCGGCCAACTATGGCTACACCTTC.

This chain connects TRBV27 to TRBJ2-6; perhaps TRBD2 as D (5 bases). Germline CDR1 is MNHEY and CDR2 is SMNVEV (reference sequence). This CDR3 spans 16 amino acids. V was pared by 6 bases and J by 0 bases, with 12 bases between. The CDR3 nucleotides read TGTGCCAGCAGCTCGCCGAGGGCCTCTGGGGCCAACGTCCTGACTTTC. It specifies CASSSPRASGANVLTF.

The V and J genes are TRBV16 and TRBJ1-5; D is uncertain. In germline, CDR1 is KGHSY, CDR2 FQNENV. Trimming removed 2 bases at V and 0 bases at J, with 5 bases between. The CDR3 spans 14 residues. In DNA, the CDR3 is TGTGCCAGCAGCCAAGGGAATAGCAATCAGCCCCAGCATTTT. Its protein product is CASSQGNSNQPQHF.

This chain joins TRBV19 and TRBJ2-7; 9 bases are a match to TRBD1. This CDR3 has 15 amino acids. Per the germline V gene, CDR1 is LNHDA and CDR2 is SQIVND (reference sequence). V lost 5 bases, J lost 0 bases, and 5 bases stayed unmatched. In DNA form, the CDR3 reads TGTGCCAGTAGTGTACAGGGGGCGGGCTCCTACGAGCAGTACTTC. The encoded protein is CASSVQGAGSYEQYF.

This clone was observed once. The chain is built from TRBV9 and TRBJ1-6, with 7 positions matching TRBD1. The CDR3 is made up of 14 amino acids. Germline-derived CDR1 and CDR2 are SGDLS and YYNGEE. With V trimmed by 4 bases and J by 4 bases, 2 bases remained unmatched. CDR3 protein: CASSPQGYNSPLHF. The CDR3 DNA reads TGTGCCAGCAGCCCACAGGGGTATAATTCACCCCTCCACTTT.

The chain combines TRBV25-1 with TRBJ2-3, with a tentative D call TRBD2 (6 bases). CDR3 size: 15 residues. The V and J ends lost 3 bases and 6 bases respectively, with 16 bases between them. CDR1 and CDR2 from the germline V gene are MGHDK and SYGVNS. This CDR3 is CASSEGTVGFDTQYF. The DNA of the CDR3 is TGTGCCAGCAGTGAGGGGACTGTGGGATTTGATACGCAGTATTTT.

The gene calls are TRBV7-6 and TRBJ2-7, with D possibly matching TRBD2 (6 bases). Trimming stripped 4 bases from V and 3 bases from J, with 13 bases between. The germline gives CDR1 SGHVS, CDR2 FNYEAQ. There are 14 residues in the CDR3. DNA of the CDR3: TGTGCCAGCAGCTCAGGGACTTTCAACTACGAGCAGTACTTC. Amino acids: CASSSGTFNYEQYF.

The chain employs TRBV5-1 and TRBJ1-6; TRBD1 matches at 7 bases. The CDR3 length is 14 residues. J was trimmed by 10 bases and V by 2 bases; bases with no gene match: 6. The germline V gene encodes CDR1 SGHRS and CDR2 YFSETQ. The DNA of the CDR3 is TGCGCCAGCAGCTTAAGACAGGGAGAATCACCCCTCCACTTT. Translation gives CASSLRQGESPLHF.

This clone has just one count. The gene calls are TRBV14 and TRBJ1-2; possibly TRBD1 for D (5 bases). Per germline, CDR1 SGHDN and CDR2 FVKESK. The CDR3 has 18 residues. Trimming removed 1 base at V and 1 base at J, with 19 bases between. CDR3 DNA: TGTGCCAGCAGCCAAGCGGGGCAGCCATCCGATTTTAACTATGGCTACACCTTC. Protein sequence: CASSQAGQPSDFNYGYTF. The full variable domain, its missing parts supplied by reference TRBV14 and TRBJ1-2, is EAGVTQFPSHSVIEKGQTVTLRCDPISGHDNLYWYRRVMGKEIKFLLHFVKESKQDESGMPNNRFLAERTGGTYSTLKVQPAELEDSGVYFCASSQAGQPSDFNYGYTFGSGTRLTVV.

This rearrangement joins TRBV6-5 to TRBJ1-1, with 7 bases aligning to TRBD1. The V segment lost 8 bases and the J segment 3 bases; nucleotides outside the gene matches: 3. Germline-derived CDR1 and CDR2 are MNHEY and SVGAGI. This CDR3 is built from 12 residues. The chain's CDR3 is CASYRGDTEAFF. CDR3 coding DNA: TGTGCCAGCTACAGGGGAGACACTGAAGCTTTCTTT.

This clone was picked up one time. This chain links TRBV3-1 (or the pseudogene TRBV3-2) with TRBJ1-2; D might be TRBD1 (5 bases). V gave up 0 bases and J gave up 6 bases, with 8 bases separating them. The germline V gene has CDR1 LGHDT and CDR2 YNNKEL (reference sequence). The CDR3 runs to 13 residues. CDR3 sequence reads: CASSQERGNGYTF. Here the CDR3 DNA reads TGTGCCAGCAGCCAAGAGCGGGGCAATGGCTACACCTTC.

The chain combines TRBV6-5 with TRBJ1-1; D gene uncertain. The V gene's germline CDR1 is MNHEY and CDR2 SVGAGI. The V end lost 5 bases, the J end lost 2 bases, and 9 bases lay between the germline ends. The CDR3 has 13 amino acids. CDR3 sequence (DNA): TGTGCCAGCAGTCTGCCAGGAAACACTGAAGCTTTCTTT. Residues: CASSLPGNTEAFF.

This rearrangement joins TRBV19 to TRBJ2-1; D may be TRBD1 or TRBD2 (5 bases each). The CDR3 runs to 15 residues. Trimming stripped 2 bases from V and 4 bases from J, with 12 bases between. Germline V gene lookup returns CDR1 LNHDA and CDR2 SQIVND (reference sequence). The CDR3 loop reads CASSIRQGDYNEQFF. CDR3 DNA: TGTGCCAGTAGTATACGGCAGGGAGATTACAATGAGCAGTTCTTC.

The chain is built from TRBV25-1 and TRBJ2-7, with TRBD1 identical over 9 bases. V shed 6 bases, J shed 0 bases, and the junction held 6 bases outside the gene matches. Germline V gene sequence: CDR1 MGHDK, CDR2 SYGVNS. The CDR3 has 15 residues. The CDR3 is CASSIPGQGSYEQYF. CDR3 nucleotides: TGTGCCAGCAGCATCCCGGGACAGGGCTCCTACGAGCAGTACTTC.

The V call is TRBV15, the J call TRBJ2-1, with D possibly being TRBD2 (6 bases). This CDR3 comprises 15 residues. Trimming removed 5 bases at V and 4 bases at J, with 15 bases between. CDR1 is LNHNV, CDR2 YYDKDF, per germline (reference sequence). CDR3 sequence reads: CATSRAEGVYNEQFF. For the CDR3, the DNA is TGTGCCACCAGCCGCGCGGAGGGAGTATACAATGAGCAGTTCTTC. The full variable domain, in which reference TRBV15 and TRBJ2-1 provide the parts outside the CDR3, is DAMVIQNPRYQVTQFGKPVTLSCSQTLNHNVMYWYQQKSSQAPKLLFHYYDKDFNNEADTPDNFQSRRPNTSFCFLDIRSPGLGDTAMYLCATSRAEGVYNEQFFGPGTRLTVL.

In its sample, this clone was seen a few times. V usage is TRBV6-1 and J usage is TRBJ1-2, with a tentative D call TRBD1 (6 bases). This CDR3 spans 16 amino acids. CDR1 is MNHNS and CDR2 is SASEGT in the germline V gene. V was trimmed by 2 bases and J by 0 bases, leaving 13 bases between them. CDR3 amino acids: CASSERGTSANYGYTF. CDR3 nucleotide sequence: TGTGCCAGCAGTGAACGAGGGACAAGCGCTAACTATGGCTACACCTTC.

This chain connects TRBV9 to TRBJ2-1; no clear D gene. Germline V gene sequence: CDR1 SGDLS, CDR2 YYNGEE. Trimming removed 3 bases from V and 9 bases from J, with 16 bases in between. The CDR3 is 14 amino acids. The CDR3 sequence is CASSGPVRRGEQFF. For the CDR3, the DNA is TGTGCCAGCAGCGGCCCAGTCCGGCGAGGTGAGCAGTTCTTC.

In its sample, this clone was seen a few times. The CDR3, as DNA: TGTGCCAGCAGCTTGGTAGCGGGCGGCTACGAGCAGTACTTC. It is translated as CASSLVAGGYEQYF. The chain is built from TRBV5-4 and TRBJ2-7, with 7 nucleotides matching TRBD2. This CDR3 is built from 14 residues. Per germline, CDR1 SGHNT and CDR2 YYREEE (reference sequence). The V segment lost 0 bases and the J segment 3 bases; nucleotides outside the gene matches: 3.

The CDR3 sequence: CASSLLRVSSYNEQFF. The CDR3 DNA sequence: TGTGCCAGCAGTCTCCTTCGGGTGAGCTCCTACAATGAGCAGTTCTTC. V is TRBV2 and J is TRBJ2-1; D call uncertain. This CDR3 comprises 16 residues. Germline CDR1 is SNHLY and CDR2 is FYNNEI. The germline V and J ends were trimmed by 5 bases and 0 bases, with 14 bases remaining between them.

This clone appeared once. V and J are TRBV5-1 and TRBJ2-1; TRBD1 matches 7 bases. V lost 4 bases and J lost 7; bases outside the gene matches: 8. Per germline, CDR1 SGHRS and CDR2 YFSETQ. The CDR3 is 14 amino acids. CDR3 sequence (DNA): TGCGCCAGCAGCGAGGGGGCGACTAAGAATGAGCAGTTCTTC. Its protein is CASSEGATKNEQFF.

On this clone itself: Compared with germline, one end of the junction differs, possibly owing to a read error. The CDR3 DNA reads TGCGCCGGAGGGGGACAGAGAAATCAGCCCCAGCATTTT. It encodes CAGGGQRNQPQHF. The chain employs TRBV6-5 and TRBJ1-5; TRBD1 matches 7 bases. The CDR3 contains 13 residues. Germline CDR1 MNHEY, CDR2 SVGAGI.